This T cell receptor beta chain was recovered during a study of CD8 T cells in Susac syndrome. Random-hexamer reverse transcription was applied to roughly 0.5 to 1 ug RNA. TCRdb reanalysed the immunoSEQ multiplex PCR reads using MiXCR and keeps one entry per CDR3 protein. The profile shows 170,000 or so distinct CDR3 sequences, roughly 92% of them singletons. V was clipped by 2 bases and J by 2 bases, with 8 bases between them. Germline CDR1 is SGHTA and CDR2 is FQGTGA. The CDR3 has 14 residues. The V and J genes are TRBV7-3 and TRBJ2-3; D is unclear. The sequenced sample consisted of CD4+ T cells from PBMCs. This TCR was recovered from a human donor with multiple sclerosis. CDR3 coding DNA: TGTGCCAGCAGCTTATTCGGATACACAGATACGCAGTATTTT. Amino acids: CASSLFGYTDTQYF.